One and the same sample provided the 4 T cell receptor beta chains below, sequenced in a study of T cell changes during pregnancy in multiple sclerosis (dated by TCRdb to the late 2010s). The library was made by the immunoSEQ multiplex PCR assay. TCRdb obtained this table from immuneACCESS and retained in-frame rearrangements with V and J assigned. These tables miss some clones; where compared with another copy, unresolved V genes account for less than half of the shortfall, and the remainder is unexplained. The sample includes some 80,000 clones, with 89% observed a single time. Approximately 0.97% of the sample belongs to the ten largest clones. Sequenced here: peripheral blood, sampled in the first trimester of pregnancy. These receptors were taken from a female donor in good health, enrolled as a control in a pregnancy study.

This clone was recorded once. The rearrangement joins TRBV5-6 to TRBJ2-1; 8 bases are a match to TRBD2. CDR1 and CDR2 (germline): SGHDT, YYEEEE. V lost 0 bases to trimming and J lost 0 bases; unmatched junction nucleotides: 2. The CDR3 consists of 16 residues. CDR3 residues: CASSLERGSSYNEQFF. CDR3 nucleotides: TGTGCCAGCAGCTTGGAGCGGGGGAGCTCCTACAATGAGCAGTTCTTC. The full variable domain, in which reference TRBV5-6 and TRBJ2-1 provide the parts outside the CDR3, is DAGVTQSPTHLIKTRGQQVTLRCSPKSGHDTVSWYQQALGQGPQFIFQYYEEEERQRGNFPDRFSGHQFPNYSSELNVNALLLGDSALYLCASSLERGSSYNEQFFGPGTRLTVL.

The rearrangement uses TRBV19 and TRBJ2-5; 7 bases are shared with TRBD2. V was pared by 3 bases and J by 5 bases, with 9 bases of the junction left unmatched. Germline V gene sequence: CDR1 LNHDA, CDR2 SQIVND (reference sequence). The CDR3 is 15 residues long. The CDR3 region is CASSILGLDGETQYF. The CDR3 region has the DNA TGTGCCAGTAGTATCCTCGGACTAGACGGGGAGACCCAGTACTTC.

This clone was detected once. DNA of the CDR3: TGTGCCAGCAGCCCCCTGACAGCCCTATTTGGCTACAATGAGCAGTTCTTC. Its protein is CASSPLTALFGYNEQFF. The chain carries TRBV11-2 and TRBJ2-1, with D perhaps matching TRBD1 (5 bases). This CDR3 spans 17 amino acids. The V end lost 5 bases, the J end lost 3 bases, and 20 bases lay between the germline ends. Germline CDR1 and CDR2: SGHAT and FQNNGV.

The chain's CDR3 is CASSPGQGGQPQHF. CDR3 nucleotides: TGTGCCAGCAGCCCCGGACAGGGAGGTCAGCCCCAGCATTTT. The chain has TRBV7-9 and TRBJ1-5; 8 bases align to TRBD1. In germline, CDR1 is SEHNR, CDR2 FQNEAQ (reference sequence). The CDR3 is made up of 14 amino acids. Losses at the gene ends were 5 bases for V and 6 bases for J; bases not matched to a gene: 6. Based on the CDR3 plus reference TRBV7-9 and TRBJ1-5, the full variable domain is DTGVSQNPRHKITKRGQNVTFRCDPISEHNRLYWYRQTLGQGPEFLTYFQNEAQLEKSRLLSDRFSAERPKGSFSTLEIQRTEQGDSAMYLCASSPGQGGQPQHFGDGTRLSIL.